This record covers a single T cell receptor (beta chain). The antigen is not known. Assay: immunoSEQ multiplex PCR; the TCRdb copy retains only in-frame clones and omits some. The table has tens of thousands of clones, less than 95% seen once; the top ten hold approximately 0.32%. These data originate in a study of graft-versus-host responses after intestinal transplantation. The overall study: Recipients got multivisceral, liver-intestinal, or isolated intestinal transplants. The recipients all started with anti-thymocyte globulin induction and then took tacrolimus and steroids for 3 to 4 years. Whole-study findings and limits: GvH clones were found in recipient marrow; some appeared first in ileum or blood. Declines in HvG clones occurring early post-transplant were associated with peak circulating GvH clone levels.

V trimming: 3 bases; J trimming: 9 bases; junction bases outside the gene matches: 6. There are 14 residues in the CDR3. CDR1 and CDR2 (germline): LNHDA, SQIVND (reference sequence). The input for sequencing was unstimulated CD4+ T cells sorted from spleen or lymph node cells, taken before transplant. The clonotype originates from a human donor who was the organ donor for an intestinal transplant. The rearrangement joins TRBV19 to TRBJ2-1; TRBD2 matches at 9 bases. The CDR3 sequence is CASSIAGGKSEQFF. The CDR3 DNA follows: TGTGCCAGTAGTATTGCGGGGGGGAAGAGTGAGCAGTTCTTC.